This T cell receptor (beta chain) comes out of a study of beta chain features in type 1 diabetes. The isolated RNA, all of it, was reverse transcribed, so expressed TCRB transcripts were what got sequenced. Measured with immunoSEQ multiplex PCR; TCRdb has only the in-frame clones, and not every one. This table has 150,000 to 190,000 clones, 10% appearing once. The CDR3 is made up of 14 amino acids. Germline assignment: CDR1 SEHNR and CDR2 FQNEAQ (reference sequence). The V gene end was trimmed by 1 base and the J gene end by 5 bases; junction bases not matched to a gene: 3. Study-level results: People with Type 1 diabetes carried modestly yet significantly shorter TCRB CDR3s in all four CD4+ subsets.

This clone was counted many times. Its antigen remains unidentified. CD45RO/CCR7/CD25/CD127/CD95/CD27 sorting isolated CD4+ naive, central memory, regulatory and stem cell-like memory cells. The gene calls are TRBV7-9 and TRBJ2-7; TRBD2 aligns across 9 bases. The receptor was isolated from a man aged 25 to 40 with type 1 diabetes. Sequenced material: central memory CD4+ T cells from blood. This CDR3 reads CASSLGLAVDEQYF. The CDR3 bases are TGTGCCAGCAGCTTAGGACTAGCGGTTGACGAGCAGTACTTC.